The 26 T cell receptor beta chains below all came from one sample that was sequenced in a study of blood T cell repertoires in COVID-19. Libraries were prepared by immunoSEQ multiplex PCR; TCRdb keeps only in-frame clonotypes and omits some of them. This sample has 270,000 or so clones; 82% occur once, and the top ten carry around 3.2%. Sequenced material: peripheral blood. The receptors stem from a woman aged 18-35 years with acute or convalescent COVID-19.

The chain couples TRBV19 to TRBJ2-1; 12 positions match TRBD2. This CDR3 contains 18 residues. V shed 8 bases, J shed 7 bases, and the junction held 18 bases outside the gene matches. Germline V gene data show CDR1 as LNHDA and CDR2 as SQIVND (reference sequence). In DNA, the CDR3 is TGTGCCAGTTGTAGGACTAGCGGGATTCGAGCGCGCCGGAATGAGCAGTTCTTC. Residues: CASCRTSGIRARRNEQFF.

V and J are TRBV7-9 and TRBJ1-1; 8 bases match TRBD1. V was pared by 2 bases and J by 11 bases, with 10 bases of the junction left unmatched. CDR1 and CDR2 (germline): SEHNR, FQNEAQ (reference sequence). The CDR3 totals 14 residues. This CDR3 is CASSLLGQGARAFF. CDR3 coding DNA: TGTGCCAGCAGCTTATTAGGGCAGGGGGCTAGGGCTTTCTTT. The full variable domain, its missing parts supplied by reference TRBV7-9 and TRBJ1-1, is DTGVSQNPRHKITKRGQNVTFRCDPISEHNRLYWYRQTLGQGPEFLTYFQNEAQLEKSRLLSDRFSAERPKGSFSTLEIQRTEQGDSAMYLCASSLLGQGARAFFGQGTRLTVV.

V is TRBV19 and J is TRBJ2-2, with D hard to call. This CDR3 contains 14 residues. Per germline, CDR1 LNHDA and CDR2 SQIVND (reference sequence). The V end lost 1 base, the J end lost 2 bases, and 5 bases lay between the germline ends. CDR3 amino acids: CASSIGPNTGELFF. Written as DNA, the CDR3 is TGTGCCAGTAGTATAGGGCCTAACACCGGGGAGCTGTTTTTT.

This chain connects TRBV20-1 to TRBJ1-2; possibly TRBD1 for D (6 bases). CDR1 and CDR2 from the germline V gene are DFQATT and SNEGSKA (reference sequence). CDR3 length equals 15 residues. V was shortened by 3 bases and J by 7 bases, with 21 bases between the two germline ends. The CDR3 region has the DNA TGCAGTGCTAGTCCGCGGGCAGGGGCGGTGGGTGGCTACACCTTC. Translation gives CSASPRAGAVGGYTF.

A few counts support this clone. The chain uses TRBV6-5 and TRBJ2-7; no firm D call. Germline loops: CDR1 MNHEY, CDR2 SVGAGI. The CDR3 length is 12 residues. The V end lost 7 bases, the J end lost 0 bases, and 7 bases lay between the germline ends. In nucleotides, the CDR3 is TGTGCCAGCAAACAGAGCTCCTACGAGCAGTACTTC. This gives the protein CASKQSSYEQYF.

This clone was detected a few times. The chain links TRBV19 to TRBJ2-6; D perhaps matches TRBD1 (7 bases). Germline V CDR1 and CDR2: LNHDA, SQIVND (reference sequence). This CDR3 contains 17 residues. V lost 3 bases to trimming and J lost 0 bases, with 12 bases between them. DNA of the CDR3: TGTGCCAGTAGTATGAACAGGGGACTCTCTGGGGCCAACGTCCTGACTTTC. It translates to CASSMNRGLSGANVLTF. The entire variable domain, with the rest obtained from reference TRBV19 and TRBJ2-6, is as follows: DGGITQSPKYLFRKEGQNVTLSCEQNLNHDAMYWYRQDPGQGLRLIYYSQIVNDFQKGDIAEGYSVSREKKESFPLTVTSAQKNPTAFYLCASSMNRGLSGANVLTFGAGSRLTVL.

The chain has TRBV5-1 and TRBJ2-3; 8 bases map to TRBD1. With V trimmed by 4 bases and J by 2 bases, 3 bases remained unmatched. CDR1 is SGHRS, CDR2 YFSETQ, per germline. This CDR3 contains 14 residues. CDR3 sequence reads: CASSQQGDTDTQYF. In nucleotides, the CDR3 is TGCGCCAGCAGCCAACAGGGGGACACAGATACGCAGTATTTT.

The chain couples TRBV6-6 to TRBJ1-1, with no clear D. The germline gives CDR1 MNHNY, CDR2 SVGAGI (reference sequence). V was clipped by 2 bases and J by 3 bases, with 13 bases between them. There are 15 residues in the CDR3. The CDR3 protein is CASSYDLRGHTEAFF. CDR3 coding DNA: TGTGCCAGCAGTTACGATTTGAGAGGGCACACTGAAGCTTTCTTT.

This clone was found a few times. The chain has TRBV7-4 and TRBJ1-5; D uncertain. The CDR3 extends over 11 amino acids. From germline, CDR1 is SGHVT and CDR2 SQSDAQ. The V end lost 5 bases, the J end lost 4 bases, and 3 bases lay between the germline ends. The CDR3 loop is CASSQNQPQHF. The CDR3 DNA follows: TGTGCCAGCAGCCAGAATCAGCCCCAGCATTTT.

The chain combines TRBV7-8 with TRBJ2-7, with D perhaps TRBD2 (6 bases). The germline CDR1 and CDR2 sequences are SGHVS and FQNEAQ. There are 12 residues in the CDR3. V dropped 1 base and J dropped 9 bases, with 10 bases sitting between them. Written as DNA, the CDR3 is TGTGCCAGCAGCTTAGGAGGGGACTGGCAGTACTTC. Its protein is CASSLGGDWQYF.

The count of this clone is one. V usage is TRBV28 and J usage is TRBJ1-1; a weak D match, TRBD1 (6 bases). The CDR3 spans 13 residues. V shed 3 bases and J shed 9 bases, with 14 bases lying between them. From germline, CDR1 is MDHEN and CDR2 SYDVKM. CDR3 sequence (DNA): TGTGCCAGCAGTTTCCCTCAGCAGGGGCAAGCTTTCTTT. Its translation is CASSFPQQGQAFF.

The sample holds a few counts of this clone. The J gene is TRBJ1-5, the V gene TRBV19; perhaps TRBD1 as D (5 bases). Trimming left V 7 bases short and J 1 base short, with 17 bases between. The CDR3 runs 16 residues. The germline V gene encodes CDR1 LNHDA and CDR2 SQIVND (reference sequence). CDR3 residues: CASTTSAGGSNQPQHF. The CDR3 bases are TGTGCCAGTACAACCTCCGCGGGGGGGAGCAATCAGCCCCAGCATTTT. Full variable domain (missing parts from reference TRBV19 and TRBJ1-5): DGGITQSPKYLFRKEGQNVTLSCEQNLNHDAMYWYRQDPGQGLRLIYYSQIVNDFQKGDIAEGYSVSREKKESFPLTVTSAQKNPTAFYLCASTTSAGGSNQPQHFGDGTRLSIL.

The table lists this clone with a few counts. The V gene is TRBV6-5, the J gene TRBJ2-3; D possibly corresponds to TRBD2 (5 bases). The CDR3 is 14 amino acids. The germline CDR1 and CDR2 sequences are MNHEY and SVGAGI. Deletions cut 6 bases from V and 6 bases from J, with 16 bases between. CDR3: CASSRGLGMDTQYF. For the CDR3, the DNA is TGTGCCAGCAGCCGCGGTCTCGGGATGGATACGCAGTATTTT.

The rearrangement joins TRBV5-1 to TRBJ2-7; 7 bases align to TRBD2. Per germline, CDR1 SGHRS and CDR2 YFSETQ. V trimming: 0 bases; J trimming: 6 bases; junction bases outside the gene matches: 6. This CDR3 is 14 amino acids long. The CDR3 DNA follows: TGCGCCAGCAGCTTGGTATTGGGGGGGTCCGAGCAGTACTTC. Residues: CASSLVLGGSEQYF.

This clone came up a few times. The V gene is TRBV28, the J gene TRBJ2-1; D gene uncertain. There are 11 residues in the CDR3. The V and J ends lost 4 bases and 5 bases respectively, with 3 bases between them. CDR1 and CDR2 (germline): MDHEN, SYDVKM. CDR3 protein: CASSYNNEQFF. Written as DNA, the CDR3 is TGTGCCAGCAGTTACAACAATGAGCAGTTCTTC.

The gene calls are TRBV6-6 and TRBJ2-7; no clear D. Germline CDR1 reads MNHNY; CDR2 reads SVGAGI (reference sequence). V lost 5 bases to trimming and J lost 2 bases, with 4 bases between them. The CDR3 runs 11 residues. This chain's CDR3 is CASSNTYEQYF. The CDR3 DNA is TGTGCCAGCAGTAACACCTACGAGCAGTACTTC.

The rearrangement uses TRBV24-1 and TRBJ1-5, with TRBD1 matching over 7 bases. CDR3 size: 15 residues. Germline V gene sequence: CDR1 KGHDR, CDR2 SFDVKD. The J segment lost 6 bases and the V segment lost 6 bases, leaving 10 bases of the junction unmatched. This CDR3 is CATSSRRGSGQPQHF. Here the CDR3 DNA reads TGTGCCACCAGTAGTCGCAGGGGGTCGGGTCAGCCCCAGCATTTT.

This chain joins TRBV19 and TRBJ2-7; perhaps TRBD2 as D (6 bases). The germline V gene has CDR1 LNHDA and CDR2 SQIVND (reference sequence). CDR3 length: 16 amino acids. Trimming took off 5 bases at V and 0 bases at J, with 17 bases between the two ends. The CDR3 reads CASSEGLLRSSYEQYF. The CDR3 coding sequence is TGTGCCAGTAGTGAGGGACTCCTTAGGAGCTCCTACGAGCAGTACTTC.

DNA for the CDR3: TGTGCCAGCAGCTTCACTACAGGGTCCTCTGGGGCCAACGTCCTGACTTTC. This encodes CASSFTTGSSGANVLTF. The chain is built from TRBV7-2 and TRBJ2-6; a weak D match, TRBD1 (6 bases). Trimming left V 3 bases short and J 0 bases short, with 12 bases between. The CDR3 has 17 residues. Germline V gene lookup returns CDR1 SGHTA and CDR2 FQGNSA.

The J gene is TRBJ1-6, the V gene TRBV6-5, with 8 bases matching TRBD1. Germline V CDR1 and CDR2: MNHEY, SVGAGI. The CDR3 totals 15 residues. The V and J ends lost 5 bases and 9 bases, in that order; junction bases with no gene match: 9. The CDR3 region has the DNA TGTGCCAGCAGTCCCCGGACAGGGACAGGTTCACCCCTCCACTTT. Protein: CASSPRTGTGSPLHF.

CDR3 amino acids: CASSRGSSLEQYF. The DNA for the CDR3 is TGTGCCAGCAGCAGGGGGTCCTCCCTAGAGCAGTACTTC. The rearrangement joins TRBV9 to TRBJ2-7, with TRBD1 as a possible D gene (6 bases). V lost 4 bases and J 7 bases, leaving 15 bases between the germline ends. This CDR3 spans 13 amino acids. Germline CDR1 and CDR2: SGDLS and YYNGEE.

The V gene is TRBV12-3 or TRBV12-4, the J gene TRBJ1-2, with TRBD1 matching over 7 bases. The ends lost 6 bases at V and 8 bases at J; junction bases unmatched: 6. The CDR3 covers 12 residues. The CDR3 region is CASSEGAWGYTF. The CDR3, as DNA: TGTGCCAGCAGCGAGGGGGCGTGGGGCTACACCTTC.

The rearrangement uses TRBV6-2 or TRBV6-3 and TRBJ2-7; D is undetermined. Germline CDR1 and CDR2: MNHEY and SVGEGT. Trimming removed 4 bases at V and 3 bases at J, with 4 bases between. CDR3 length: 11 amino acids. CDR3 sequence reads: CASSSYYEQYF. CDR3 nucleotides: TGTGCCAGCAGTTCCTACTACGAGCAGTACTTC.

CDR3 loop: CATSEGGGPTLNEQFF. In DNA, the CDR3 is TGTGCCACCAGCGAGGGGGGAGGGCCCACCCTTAATGAGCAGTTCTTC. The chain joins TRBV15 to TRBJ2-1; TRBD2 might be the D (7 bases). This CDR3 has 16 amino acids. V shed 5 bases and J shed 7 bases, with 21 bases lying between them. Per the germline V gene, CDR1 is LNHNV and CDR2 is YYDKDF (reference sequence).

V and J are TRBV2 and TRBJ1-4; the match to TRBD1 covers 9 bases. The junction had 18 bases not matched to a gene; V was cut back by 2 bases and J by 8 bases. The CDR3 is 19 amino acids. Per the germline V gene, CDR1 is SNHLY and CDR2 is FYNNEI. The CDR3 nucleotides are TGTGCCAGCAGTGAAAAATCCGTGGACAGGGGTCTCCCCCGGGAAAAACTGTTTTTT. Its protein product is CASSEKSVDRGLPREKLFF.

The V gene is TRBV10-3, the J gene TRBJ1-2, with unresolved D. This CDR3 is built from 11 residues. Between the trimmed V and J ends, which lost 8 bases and 8 bases, there was a span of 12 bases. In germline, CDR1 is ENHRY, CDR2 SYGVKD. The CDR3 here is CAIGETLGYTF. The CDR3 region has the DNA TGTGCCATCGGAGAAACGCTCGGCTACACCTTC.